Listed here is a single T cell receptor (beta chain). Libraries were prepared by immunoSEQ multiplex PCR; TCRdb keeps only in-frame clonotypes and omits some of them. The sample includes roughly 290,000 clones, roughly 90% seen only once; the top ten take 1.5% to 2%. The data belong to a study of blood T cell repertoires in COVID-19. The CDR3 is made up of 13 amino acids. V lost 2 bases, J lost 14 bases, and 18 bases lay in between. Germline V lookup: CDR1 SGHTA, CDR2 FQGTGA. The J gene is TRBJ1-2, the V gene TRBV7-3; TRBD1 is a possible D gene (5 bases). Input material: PBMCs or T cells enriched from blood (not recorded which). This receptor was obtained from a woman aged 35 to 49 who had recovered from COVID-19. The CDR3 DNA follows: TGTGCCAGCAGCTTATTCGGTTGGGACGGACTAACCTTC. It specifies CASSLFGWDGLTF.